This TCR beta chain was identified during a study of T cells in localized non-small cell lung cancer. Some clones are missing from TCRdb's copy, which holds only in-frame ones; the method was immunoSEQ multiplex PCR. The sample has approximately 28,000 clones, 84% seen once. The CDR3 loop spans 16 amino acids. V lost 4 bases and J 7 bases, leaving 17 bases between the germline ends. CDR1 and CDR2 (germline): PRHDT, FYEKMQ (reference sequence). On this clone: The antigen remains unidentified.

Study observations and caveats: Adjacent uninvolved lung tissue had the highest T cell clonality, exceeding tumor. Researchers found a median roughly 56 of the top 100 tumor clones in adjacent lung.

The sequence was collected from a man between 40 and 75 years old with stage III lung adenocarcinoma. The specimen was peripheral blood mononuclear cells, collected before any cancer treatment. V gene TRBV13 combines with J gene TRBJ1-6; unclear D gene. CDR3 in amino acids: CASSSRRTASNSPLHF. Here the CDR3 DNA reads TGTGCCAGCAGCTCCCGGCGCACAGCATCGAATTCACCCCTCCACTTT. The full variable domain, its missing parts supplied by reference TRBV13 and TRBJ1-6, is AAGVIQSPRHLIKEKRETATLKCYPIPRHDTVYWYQQGPGQDPQFLISFYEKMQSDKGSIPDRFSAQQFSDYHSELNMSSLELGDSALYFCASSSRRTASNSPLHFGNGTRLTVT.